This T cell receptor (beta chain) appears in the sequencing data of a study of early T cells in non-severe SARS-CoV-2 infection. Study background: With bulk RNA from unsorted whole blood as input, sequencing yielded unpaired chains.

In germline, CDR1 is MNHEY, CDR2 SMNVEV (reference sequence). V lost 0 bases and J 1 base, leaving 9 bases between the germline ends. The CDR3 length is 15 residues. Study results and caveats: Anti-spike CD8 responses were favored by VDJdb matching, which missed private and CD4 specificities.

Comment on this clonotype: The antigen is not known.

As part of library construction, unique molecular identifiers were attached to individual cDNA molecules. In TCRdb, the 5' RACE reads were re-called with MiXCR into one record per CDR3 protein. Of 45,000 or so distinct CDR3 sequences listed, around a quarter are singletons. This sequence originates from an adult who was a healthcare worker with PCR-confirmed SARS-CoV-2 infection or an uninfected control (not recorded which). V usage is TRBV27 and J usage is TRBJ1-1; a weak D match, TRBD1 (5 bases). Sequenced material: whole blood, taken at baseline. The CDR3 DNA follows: TGTGCCAGCAGTTTATCAAGGGACCGGAACACTGAAGCTTTCTTT. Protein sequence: CASSLSRDRNTEAFF.